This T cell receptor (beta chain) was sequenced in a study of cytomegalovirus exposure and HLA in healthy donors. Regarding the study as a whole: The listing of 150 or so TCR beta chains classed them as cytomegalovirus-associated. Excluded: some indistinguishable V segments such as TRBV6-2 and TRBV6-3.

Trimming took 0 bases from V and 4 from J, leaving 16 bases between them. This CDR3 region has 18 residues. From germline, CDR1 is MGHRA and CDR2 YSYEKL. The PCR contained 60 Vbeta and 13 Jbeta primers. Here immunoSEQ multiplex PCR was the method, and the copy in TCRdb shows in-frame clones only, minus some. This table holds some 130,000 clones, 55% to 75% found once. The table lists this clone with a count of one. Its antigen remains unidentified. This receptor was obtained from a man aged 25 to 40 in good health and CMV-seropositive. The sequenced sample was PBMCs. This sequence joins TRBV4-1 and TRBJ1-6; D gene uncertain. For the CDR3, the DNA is TGCGCCAGCAGCCAAGAACCCCGGGAGCTAGGTTATAATTCACCCCTCCACTTT. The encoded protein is CASSQEPRELGYNSPLHF.